This T cell receptor beta chain is from a study of T cells after yellow fever vaccination. Findings of the study overall: Weaker overall was a secondary response that nonetheless peaked faster, on day 5 versus 15. The presence of abundant clonotypes contaminating from the bulk population was possible in FACS-sorted repertoires. Reappearing after the booster were most of the clones from primary vaccination (less than 98% CD4, approximately 89% CD8).

For TCR, cDNA came from 5'RACE template switching, which added a universal primer site and UMIs. Each CDR3 protein is one row after TCRdb ran MiXCR on the 5' RACE reads. The data contain some 350,000 distinct CDR3 sequences, roughly 3.9% of them singletons. For this clonotype: Antigen: not known.

From germline, CDR1 is SGHTA and CDR2 FQGNSA. CDR3 size: 14 residues. Trimming pared 2 bases from V and 2 bases from J, leaving 7 bases between. This sample comprised PBMCs, obtained 5 days after the yellow fever booster vaccination. The genes are TRBV7-2 and TRBJ2-1, with D possibly matching TRBD2 (6 bases). The sequence was obtained from a man between 18 and 29 years old who received the YFV17D yellow fever vaccine. CDR3 bases: TGTGCCAGCAGCTTATGGGGGGCCTACAATGAGCAGTTCTTC. Encoded protein: CASSLWGAYNEQFF.